This is a list of T cell receptor beta chains from one sample in a study of blood T cells in healthy people across ages. TCRdb itself ran the 5' RACE reads through MiXCR, one entry per CDR3 protein. This repertoire shows roughly 1,500,000 distinct CDR3 sequences, around 39% found once; its top ten account for approximately 7.9%. The sequenced material came from blood. The receptors were sampled from a woman aged 18-29 years in good health. CDR3s include the opening cysteine and the closing phenylalanine or tryptophan. A D gene is named only where the DNA matches it firmly. A row's size may be missing; if present it is once, few, many or a size class.

d_gene	j_gene	abundance	v_gene	CDR3aa	CDR3nt
.	TRBJ2-5	.	TRBV27	CASSLYRGRETQYF	TGTGCCAGCAGTTTATATCGGGGACGGGAGACCCAGTACTTC
.	TRBJ1-1	.	TRBV6-1	CASSTTEATEAFF	TGTGCCAGCAGCACGACAGAGGCCACTGAAGCTTTCTTT
TRBD1	TRBJ2-4	many	TRBV7-8	CASSFTGQGENIQYF	TGTGCCAGCAGCTTTACGGGACAGGGGGAAAACATTCAGTACTTC
.	TRBJ2-3	.	TRBV20-1	CSALQPGTDTQYF	TGCAGTGCCCTGCAGCCTGGGACAGATACGCAGTATTTT
.	TRBJ1-2	.	TRBV4-1	CASSRGTENHYGYTF	TGCGCCAGCAGCCGCGGGACGGAGAATCACTATGGCTACACCTTC
.	TRBJ1-2	.	TRBV4-1	CASSPLGLGGYTF	TGCGCCAGCAGCCCCCTGGGTCTCGGTGGCTACACCTTC
.	TRBJ1-1	few	TRBV25-1	CASSEYRGGGTEAFF	TGTGCCAGCAGTGAATATCGGGGTGGGGGCACTGAAGCTTTCTTT
TRBD2	TRBJ2-3	few	TRBV10-3	CAIREPYGGSPSSTDTQYF	TGTGCCATCAGGGAGCCGTACGGCGGGAGCCCCTCTAGCACAGATACGCAGTATTTT
.	TRBJ1-2	.	TRBV7-9	CASSLGGFGHTF	TGTGCCAGCAGCTTAGGGGGCTTTGGCCACACCTTC
.	TRBJ2-5	many	TRBV29-1	CSVVLTDTQETQYF	TGCAGCGTTGTACTGACAGATACCCAAGAGACCCAGTACTTC
TRBD2	TRBJ2-7	.	TRBV28	CASSFWDSANIMIDSGGAPYEQYF	TGTGCCAGCAGTTTCTGGGACAGCGCCAACATTATGATCGATAGCGGGGGGGCTCCCTACGAGCAGTACTTC
TRBD2	TRBJ2-1	few	TRBV6-2/TRBV6-3	CASSPSGARDEQFF	TGTGCCAGCAGCCCGAGCGGGGCGAGAGATGAGCAGTTCTTC
TRBD2	TRBJ2-5	.	TRBV7-9	CASSLRELREQYF	TGTGCCAGCAGCTTACGGGAGTTGCGGGAGCAGTACTTC
.	TRBJ1-5	.	TRBV12-3/TRBV12-4	CASSRGAQPQHF	TGTGCCAGCAGCCGAGGGGCCCAGCCCCAGCATTTT
.	TRBJ2-1	.	TRBV12-3/TRBV12-4	CASSRADEKFF	TGTGCCAGCAGCCGCGCGGATGAGAAGTTCTTC
.	TRBJ2-5	few	TRBV6-5	CASSHEEGYETQYF	TGTGCCAGCAGTCACGAAGAAGGGTACGAGACCCAGTACTTC